This T cell receptor (beta chain) was profiled in a study of OX40 agonist ivuxolimab in advanced cancers. Study at large: Prior anti-PD-1, anti-PD-L1 or anti-CTLA-4 therapy was allowed; around 40% had some. Three patients, one with hepatocellular carcinoma and two with cutaneous melanoma, responded partially.

The V end was cut by 3 bases, the J end by 0 bases, with 9 bases between. The CDR3 runs to 15 residues. Germline-derived CDR1 and CDR2 are ENHRY and SYGVKD. Repertoires were generated with immunoSEQ multiplex PCR, while TCRdb's copy carries only in-frame clones and drops some. The data show 60,000 to 75,000 clones, roughly four fifths seen once. Regarding the study as a whole: More expanded clones were found, on average, in CD8+ than in CD4+ T cells. Clonal expansion was seen in CD4+ and CD8+ blood T cells by week 6 at 0.1 to 3.0 mg/kg.

Comment on this clone: The antigen is not known.

The sequence was obtained from an adult with an advanced solid tumor such as melanoma, head and neck, liver or kidney cancer. Sequenced material: CD4+ or CD8+ T cells sorted from blood, taken in a trial of the OX40 agonist ivuxolimab. The rearrangement joins TRBV10-3 to TRBJ1-3; D remains ambiguous. CDR3 nucleotide sequence: TGTGCCATCAGTGAAAATGGTTACTCTGGAAACACCATATATTTT. Its translation: CAISENGYSGNTIYF.